A single T cell receptor (beta chain) is shown here with its context. The antigen is unknown. Between the trimmed V and J ends, which lost 4 bases and 3 bases, there was a span of 19 bases. The CDR3 length is 18 residues. The germline V gene encodes CDR1 LGHDT and CDR2 YNNKEL (reference sequence). The sample comes from a study of T cells in Graves' hyperthyroidism and ophthalmopathy. General study findings and limits: Clonotypes that were expanded in thyroid above 0.001 mostly appeared in blood too.

The patients, who ranged from 18 to 65 in age, presented with newly diagnosed hyperthyroidism lasting under 2 months. Based on clinical symptoms, serum thyroxine and TRAb, thyroid ultrasound and orbital computed tomography, diagnoses were reached. This sample holds PBMCs from approximately 10 ml fresh peripheral blood. It was RNA transcripts that yielded the amplified TCR beta CDR3 regions. During a first-round RT-PCR of the TCR CDR3, the HTBI primer set was used. From the multiplex PCR reads, TCRdb called clonotypes with MiXCR, one entry per CDR3 protein. The sample carries hundreds of thousands of distinct CDR3 sequences, more than 12% recorded once.

The chain links TRBV3-1 to TRBJ2-6, with TRBD2 as a possible D gene (6 bases). The TCR sequence derives from a woman in her thirties with Graves' hyperthyroidism. The sequenced sample consisted of blood. The CDR3 nucleotides are TGTGCCAGCAGCCCACAACAAGGGACTTTAAATGGGGCCAACGTCCTGACTTTC. Protein product: CASSPQQGTLNGANVLTF. Variable domain in full (rest from reference TRBV3-1 and TRBJ2-6): DTAVSQTPKYLVTQMGNDKSIKCEQNLGHDTMYWYKQDSKKFLKIMFSYNNKELIINETVPNRFSPKSPDKAHLNLHINSLELGDSAVYFCASSPQQGTLNGANVLTFGAGSRLTVL.